Listed below are T cell receptor beta chains from one sample, sequenced in a study of response to subunit inactivated influenza vaccine. TCRdb reanalysed the RT-PCR reads using MiXCR and keeps one entry per CDR3 protein. This sample has some 500,000 distinct CDR3 sequences, with approximately 15% found just once. The specimen comprised CD4+ T cells sorted from PBMCs, sampled less than 30 months after vaccination. These receptor sequences come from a man aged 45 to 70 who received an inactivated influenza vaccine. Both conserved end residues are part of each CDR3. The D gene is left open where the match is weak. A clone size is listed for some rows: how often the clone was seen (once, few, many), or a class if it is expanded.

d_call clone_size j_call v_call cdr3_nt cdr3_aa
TRBD2 . TRBJ2-1 TRBV7-6 TGTGCCAGCAGCCCGGCAATTGGGACTAGCCCGCGGGACAATGAGCAGTTCTTC CASSPAIGTSPRDNEQFF
. . TRBJ2-2 TRBV6-1 TGTGCCAGCAGTCCGTTATCGGGGATCACCGGGGAGCTGTTTTTT CASSPLSGITGELFF
. . TRBJ1-4 TRBV29-1 TGCAGCGTCCGGGACGGAATCCGAGCAACTAATGAAAAACTGTTTTTT CSVRDGIRATNEKLFF
. . TRBJ1-4 TRBV12-3/TRBV12-4 TGTGCCAGCAGTTTAGCCTATGGGGAAAAACTGTTTTTT CASSLAYGEKLFF
TRBD1 many TRBJ2-3 TRBV20-1 TGCAGTGCTAGAAACCGGGACAGGCTCACAGATACGCAGTATTTT CSARNRDRLTDTQYF
TRBD2 few TRBJ2-3 TRBV15 TGTGCCACCAGCAGAGATGTGGCGGGGGGAGGCACAGATACGCAGTATTTT CATSRDVAGGGTDTQYF
TRBD1 . TRBJ2-3 TRBV6-1 TGTGCCAGCACCTATCGGCCGGGACAGGGAGCAGATACGCAGTATTTT CASTYRPGQGADTQYF
. many TRBJ2-2 TRBV14 TGTGCCAGCAGTCGGTCCACCGCGACCGGGGAGCTGTTTTTT CASSRSTATGELFF
TRBD2 few TRBJ2-1 TRBV4-3 TGCGCCAGCAGCCCGACCCCGGGACTAGCGGGAATGGGGGGTGAGCAGTTCTTC CASSPTPGLAGMGGEQFF
. . TRBJ1-4 TRBV7-9 TGTGCCAGCAGCTTAGGGCGGGGCGCAGCTAATGAAAAACTGTTTTTT CASSLGRGAANEKLFF
. . TRBJ2-4 TRBV3-1 TGTGCCAGCAGCCAAAGACGACTGGACAGAGAAAACATTCAGTACTTC CASSQRRLDRENIQYF
. . TRBJ1-2 TRBV5-8 TGTGCCAGCAGTTCAGGGAGTGGAAACCAGTTTTATGGCTACACCTTC CASSSGSGNQFYGYTF
. few TRBJ2-2 TRBV9 TGTGCCAGCAGCGTAGGGGCAGGGGAGGCCACCGGGGAGCTGTTTTTT CASSVGAGEATGELFF
TRBD1 few TRBJ2-3 TRBV12-3/TRBV12-4 TGTGCCAGCAGACAAACAGGGGAGACAGATACGCAGTATTTT CASRQTGETDTQYF
. few TRBJ2-7 TRBV5-1 TGCGCCAGCAGCTTGGCCGAAGTCGGGGGCTCCTACGAGCAGTACTTC CASSLAEVGGSYEQYF
TRBD2 . TRBJ2-3 TRBV4-2 TGTGCCAGCAGCCAGCGCCCCGGGGGGAGCACAGATACGCAGTATTTT CASSQRPGGSTDTQYF
. many TRBJ2-1 TRBV7-9 TGTGCCAGCAGCGGTAATGAGCAGTTCTTC CASSGNEQFF
. . TRBJ2-1 TRBV5-4 TGTGCCAGCAGCTTGGTGGGGGCTGGGCTCGGCAATGAGCAGTTCTTC CASSLVGAGLGNEQFF
TRBD2 few TRBJ2-7 TRBV24-1 TGTGCCACCAGTGGTGGACTAGCCGGCGAGCAGTACTTC CATSGGLAGEQYF
. many TRBJ2-2 TRBV9 TGTGCCAGCAGCGCCTCTGGGGGACTCTTGAAGTCGAACACCGGGGAGCTGTTTTTT CASSASGGLLKSNTGELFF
. few TRBJ1-1 TRBV12-3/TRBV12-4 TGTGCCAGCAGTTTAGCGGGGGCGAGAAACACTGAAGCTTTCTTT CASSLAGARNTEAFF
TRBD2 many TRBJ2-7 TRBV24-1 TGTGCCACCAGTGATTCACTAGCGGGAGGGACCTACGAGCAGTACTTC CATSDSLAGGTYEQYF
TRBD1 . TRBJ2-5 TRBV15 TGTGCCACCAGCCCCCGACAGGGAAGAGAGACCCAGTACTTC CATSPRQGRETQYF
. . TRBJ2-5 TRBV6-2/TRBV6-3 TGTGCCAGCAGTTACTTTAAAGCGGGGACCCAGTACTTC CASSYFKAGTQYF
TRBD1 many TRBJ2-3 TRBV4-3 TGTGCCAGCAGTAGACAGGGGGGCACAGATACGCAGTATTTT CASSRQGGTDTQYF
. . TRBJ1-5 TRBV20-1 TGCAGTGCTAGAGCTCTCCGGGACAAAAATCAGCCCCAGCATTTT CSARALRDKNQPQHF
. . TRBJ2-1 TRBV4-1 TGCGCCAGCGGTCCCGGGACCCGGCGCGCCAATGAGCAGTTCTTC CASGPGTRRANEQFF
. many TRBJ2-5 TRBV11-2 TGTGCCAGCAGCTTAGATAACGCAGAGACCCAGTACTTC CASSLDNAETQYF
TRBD2 . TRBJ2-3 TRBV6-2/TRBV6-3 TGTGCCAGCAGTTCCCCTCGACTAGCGGGAGGGGGCACAGATACGCAGTATTTT CASSSPRLAGGGTDTQYF
. many TRBJ2-3 TRBV7-2 TGTGCCAGCAGCTTAGGTGTATCCGCAGATACGCAGTATTTT CASSLGVSADTQYF
TRBD1 few TRBJ2-2 TRBV10-3 TGTGCCATCAGCAGAGGGGGACAGTCCGGGGAGCTGTTTTTT CAISRGGQSGELFF
. . TRBJ2-3 TRBV9 TGTGCCAGCAGGGGTAAAAGCACAGATACGCAGTATTTT CASRGKSTDTQYF
TRBD2 . TRBJ2-1 TRBV20-1 TGCAGTGCTACGGGACTAGCGGACAATGAGCAGTTCTTC CSATGLADNEQFF
. . TRBJ2-1 TRBV15 TGTGCCACCAGCAGAGATGGGAGGACTGAGCAGTTCTTC CATSRDGRTEQFF
. few TRBJ2-3 TRBV6-2/TRBV6-3 TGTGCCAGCAGTTACGGCCTTGGGCCCACAGATACGCAGTATTTT CASSYGLGPTDTQYF
. . TRBJ2-7 TRBV5-1 TGCGCCAGCAGCCCTGCCCTGGGGGAAATCTACGAGCAGTACTTC CASSPALGEIYEQYF
TRBD1 . TRBJ2-3 TRBV19 TGTGCCAGTAGTCCCCGGGACAGCCGAGCGGATACGCAGTATTTT CASSPRDSRADTQYF
. many TRBJ1-1 TRBV2 TGTGCCAGCTCCACACGGAACACTGAAGCTTTCTTT CASSTRNTEAFF
. few TRBJ2-7 TRBV5-1 TGCGCCAGCAGCTTGGAAGTCCAGTCCTACGAGCAGTACTTC CASSLEVQSYEQYF
. many TRBJ1-2 TRBV7-9 TGTGCCAGCAGCCAAACCGGGACGATGATCTATGGCTACACCTTC CASSQTGTMIYGYTF
. few TRBJ1-2 TRBV29-1 TGCAGCGCTGCCCAGACAGCCCCTATTGGCTACACCTTC CSAAQTAPIGYTF
TRBD1 many TRBJ2-5 TRBV5-6 TGTGCCAGCAGCTTTCTAGGGACAGGGGGGGCGACCCAGTACTTC CASSFLGTGGATQYF
. few TRBJ2-2 TRBV19 TGTGCCAGTAGTCCCCGGCAGGTGGTCCCCGGGGAGCTGTTTTTT CASSPRQVVPGELFF
TRBD1 . TRBJ1-2 TRBV10-2 TGCGCCAGCACCATGACCGACAGGGTCGGCAGCTACACCTTC CASTMTDRVGSYTF
. . TRBJ2-5 TRBV20-1 TGCAGTGCCAGCATCGACACAAAAGAAGAGACCCAGTACTTC CSASIDTKEETQYF
. . TRBJ1-1 TRBV9 TGTGCCAGCAGCGTAGTTGATACCGAGGCTGAAGCTTTCTTT CASSVVDTEAEAFF
TRBD2 few TRBJ2-3 TRBV28 TGTGCCAGCAGTTTTCTGCTAGCGGGAGGGCCGGGTACCCCCACAGATACGCAGTATTTT CASSFLLAGGPGTPTDTQYF
. . TRBJ2-2 TRBV7-2 TGTGCCAGCAGCTTAAATAAAGCCGGGGAGCTGTTTTTT CASSLNKAGELFF
. . TRBJ1-3 TRBV12-3/TRBV12-4 TGTGCCAGCAGTACCGGACCCCACTCTGGAAACACCATATATTTT CASSTGPHSGNTIYF
TRBD1 . TRBJ2-1 TRBV4-3 TGCGCCAGCAGCCAAGATGGGACAGTATACAATGAGCAGTTCTTC CASSQDGTVYNEQFF
. . TRBJ1-6 TRBV4-1 TGCGCCAGCAGCCAAAGTGGAGACCGCTCTATTTCACCCCTCCACTTT CASSQSGDRSISPLHF
. few TRBJ2-2 TRBV11-2 TGTGCCAGCAGCTTAGGGGGTCTCCGGCCCGGGGAGCTGTTTTTT CASSLGGLRPGELFF
. . TRBJ1-6 TRBV27 TGTGCCAGCAGATCTAACAGGGTAGATAATTCACCCCTCCACTTT CASRSNRVDNSPLHF
. many TRBJ2-2 TRBV7-2 TGTGCCAGCAGCACCTACACCGGGGAGCTGTTTTTT CASSTYTGELFF